This TCR beta chain was sequenced in a study of T cell changes during pregnancy in multiple sclerosis. This table comes from immunoSEQ multiplex PCR, and its TCRdb copy is limited to in-frame clones, with some not included. The data contain around 30,000 clones, approximately 94% of them singletons. CDR1 SGHTA and CDR2 FQGNSA come from the germline V gene. The CDR3 loop spans 14 amino acids. The V and J ends lost 0 bases and 4 bases respectively, with 9 bases between them. This chain uses TRBV7-2 with TRBJ1-2; D is perhaps TRBD1 (5 bases). This TCR derives from a female donor with multiple sclerosis, enrolled in a pregnancy study. Specimen: CD4+ T cells from peripheral blood mononuclear cells, collected in the first trimester of pregnancy. The CDR3 bases are TGTGCCAGCAGCTTAGCGCGACAGCTCTATGGCTACACCTTC. Protein sequence: CASSLARQLYGYTF.